This T cell receptor beta chain was recovered during a study of T cells in localized non-small cell lung cancer. Study-level findings and limits: Among the tissues sampled, uninvolved adjacent lung had the highest T cell clonality, above tumor. A median of roughly 52 of the top 100 tumor clones appeared in adjacent lung, which was paired and uninvolved.

Sequencing was performed with immunoSEQ multiplex PCR; in TCRdb, only in-frame clones are kept and a portion is missing. The profile shows tens of thousands of clones, 65% to 85% of them singletons. Points on this clone: Antigen specificity is unknown.

The sequenced sample was peripheral blood, obtained before any cancer treatment. The sequence was obtained from a female donor of 60 years or more with stage I lung adenocarcinoma.

This CDR3 reads CATRDSYNSPLHF. As DNA, the CDR3 is TGTGCCACCCGCGACAGTTATAATTCACCCCTCCACTTT. The chain employs TRBV15 and TRBJ1-6; the D gene is possibly TRBD1 (5 bases). The CDR3 sequence is 13 residues long. Between the trimmed V and J ends, which lost 8 bases and 4 bases, there was a span of 9 bases. From germline, CDR1 is LNHNV and CDR2 YYDKDF (reference sequence).